The 13 T cell receptor beta chains reported below all come from one sample, sequenced in a study of blood T cell repertoires in COVID-19. Libraries were prepared by immunoSEQ multiplex PCR; TCRdb keeps only in-frame clonotypes and omits some of them. The top ten clones hold 0.6% to 0.8% of a sample with roughly 200,000 clones, 94% of them seen once. Sequencing was performed on peripheral blood. The source of these receptors is a man aged 25 to 40 with COVID-19, enrolled during active disease.

J is TRBJ1-3 and V is TRBV5-1; 7 bases are shared with TRBD1. Germline CDR1 is SGHRS and CDR2 is YFSETQ. The CDR3 sequence is 16 residues long. The V and J ends lost 0 bases and 2 bases, in that order; junction bases with no gene match: 5. CDR3 residues: CASSLGIDRAGNTIYF. For the CDR3, the DNA is TGCGCCAGCAGCTTGGGTATCGACAGGGCTGGAAACACCATATATTTT.

The chain employs TRBV13 and TRBJ2-1, with TRBD1 as a possible D gene (6 bases). V was pared by 1 base and J by 2 bases, with 12 bases between. The CDR3 spans 16 residues. CDR1 is PRHDT and CDR2 is FYEKMQ in the germline V gene (reference sequence). For the CDR3, the DNA is TGTGCCAGCAGCTTAGTGGGCAGGGGAGCCTACAATGAGCAGTTCTTC. Protein: CASSLVGRGAYNEQFF. Looking up the rest from reference TRBV13 and TRBJ2-1 gives the full variable domain: AAGVIQSPRHLIKEKRETATLKCYPIPRHDTVYWYQQGPGQDPQFLISFYEKMQSDKGSIPDRFSAQQFSDYHSELNMSSLELGDSALYFCASSLVGRGAYNEQFFGPGTRLTVL.

V gene TRBV6-5 combines with J gene TRBJ1-2; no definite D call. V lost 7 bases and J lost 3, with 12 bases in between. Germline V gene sequence: CDR1 MNHEY, CDR2 SVGAGI. This CDR3 region has 13 residues. Written as DNA, the CDR3 is TGTGCCAGCACCCATGGAAGCGACTATGGCTACACCTTC. It is translated as CASTHGSDYGYTF.

This clone was observed once. The V and J genes are TRBV7-9 and TRBJ2-7; no firm D call. Germline V gives CDR1 SEHNR, CDR2 FQNEAQ (reference sequence). The CDR3 has 13 residues. V gave up 2 bases and J gave up 5 bases, with 10 bases separating them. CDR3 bases: TGTGCCAGCAGCTTATCCGACAAGAACGAGCAGTACTTC. It is translated as CASSLSDKNEQYF. The whole variable domain, filled in from reference TRBV7-9 and TRBJ2-7, reads DTGVSQNPRHKITKRGQNVTFRCDPISEHNRLYWYRQTLGQGPEFLTYFQNEAQLEKSRLLSDRFSAERPKGSFSTLEIQRTEQGDSAMYLCASSLSDKNEQYFGPGTRLTVT.

This clone is a singleton in its sample. This CDR3 is CASLRTGPEKLFF. The DNA of the CDR3 is TGTGCCAGTTTAAGGACAGGGCCTGAAAAACTGTTTTTT. This chain connects TRBV6-5 to TRBJ1-4; 8 positions match TRBD1. Germline CDR1 MNHEY, CDR2 SVGAGI. The ends lost 9 bases at V and 7 bases at J; junction bases unmatched: 7. This CDR3 is 13 amino acids long.

The CDR3 DNA is TGTGCCAGCAGTGGATTCTCAGGGGTCATGAACACTGAAGCTTTCTTT. Amino acid sequence: CASSGFSGVMNTEAFF. This sequence joins TRBV2 and TRBJ1-1, with D tentatively TRBD1 (6 bases). V shed 4 bases and J shed 0 bases, with 15 bases lying between them. In germline, CDR1 is SNHLY, CDR2 FYNNEI. The CDR3 runs 16 residues.

This rearrangement joins TRBV7-6 to TRBJ2-2; no clear D. The V gene's germline CDR1 is SGHVS and CDR2 FNYEAQ. V was shortened by 8 bases and J by 0 bases, with 13 bases between the two germline ends. CDR3 length equals 15 residues. In DNA form, the CDR3 reads TGTGCCAGCCGAGGAGCGAGAGCGAACACCGGGGAGCTGTTTTTT. Its translation: CASRGARANTGELFF.

The chain links TRBV2 to TRBJ1-5; tentative D call: TRBD1 (6 bases). The length of the CDR3 is 15 residues. Trimming took off 0 bases at V and 2 bases at J, with 8 bases between the two ends. Germline CDR1 SNHLY, CDR2 FYNNEI. DNA of the CDR3: TGTGCCAGCAGTGAAGCGCGACAGGGCAATCAGCCCCAGCATTTT. The encoded protein is CASSEARQGNQPQHF.

The sample holds one count of this clone. The chain is built from TRBV7-7 and TRBJ1-2; no clear D gene. The CDR3 sequence is 16 residues long. Germline lookup yields CDR1 SSHAT and CDR2 FNYEAQ (reference sequence). The CDR3 bases are TGTGCAACTGAAGCCATCGCGGGAGGAGCCGGCTATGGCTACACCTTC. Translating it yields CATEAIAGGAGYGYTF.

V is TRBV6-5 and J is TRBJ1-3, with a possible D match to TRBD1 (6 bases). The ends were cut back, 5 bases at V and 4 bases at J, with 12 bases in the middle. The CDR3 length is 14 residues. Germline V gene data show CDR1 as MNHEY and CDR2 as SVGAGI. CDR3 region: CASSTGGGGNTIYF. CDR3 bases: TGTGCCAGCAGTACGGGAGGGGGAGGAAACACCATATATTTT.

Turning to this clone: An end of the junction differs from the germline gene, which may be a read error. The V call is TRBV5-4, the J call TRBJ2-3, with 9 nucleotides matching TRBD2. The CDR3 consists of 16 residues. Germline V gives CDR1 SGHNT, CDR2 YYREEE (reference sequence). The CDR3: CASTLGSSGGADTQYF. CDR3 DNA sequence: TGTGCCAGCACCTTGGGGAGTAGCGGGGGTGCGGATACGCAGTATTTT.

The DNA for the CDR3 is TGTGCCAGCAGCTCCAGGGCGACAGTCACGGCGGGATCACCCCTCCACTTT. The encoded protein is CASSSRATVTAGSPLHF. This chain links TRBV5-4 with TRBJ1-6; D is perhaps TRBD1 (5 bases). Trimming shortened V by 3 bases and J by 10 bases, and 23 bases separated the two germline ends. The CDR3 spans 17 residues. Germline V gives CDR1 SGHNT, CDR2 YYREEE (reference sequence).

V is TRBV25-1 and J is TRBJ1-3; the D gene is possibly TRBD1 (6 bases). Trimming shortened V by 6 bases and J by 1 base, and 7 bases separated the two germline ends. The CDR3 is 13 amino acids. Germline CDR1 MGHDK, CDR2 SYGVNS. The CDR3 DNA is TGTGCCAGCAGGACAGGATCTGGAAACACCATATATTTT. As protein: CASRTGSGNTIYF.